What follows is one T cell receptor beta chain and its context. This record comes from a study of shared clonotypes between healthy human individuals. Assay used: immunoSEQ multiplex PCR; TCRdb lists only in-frame clones, some missing. The sample holds approximately 1.5 million clones, 98% seen once. The V gene lost 0 bases and the J gene lost 3 bases, with 7 bases spanning the gap. The germline gives CDR1 LGHNA, CDR2 YNFKEQ. This CDR3 contains 14 residues. This clonotype originated in a man younger than 40 in good health. Sequenced sample: naive CD4+ T cells sorted from blood. The subset here: CD45RA+ positively selected. The rearrangement links TRBV4-2 to TRBJ2-3, with D possibly being TRBD1 (5 bases). In DNA form, the CDR3 reads TGTGCCAGCAGCCAAGAGGCAGGGACAGATACGCAGTATTTT. Translated, it gives CASSQEAGTDTQYF.